This T cell receptor beta chain was obtained from a study of neoadjuvant nivolumab and ipilimumab in lung cancer. Study context: Patients got nivolumab 3 mg/kg on days 1, 15 and 29; combination added ipilimumab 1 mg/kg day 1.

This CDR3 comprises 14 residues. Germline V gives CDR1 MNHEY, CDR2 SMNVEV (reference sequence). Trimming took 7 bases from V and 7 from J; bases not matched to a gene: 13. Here immunoSEQ multiplex PCR was the method, and the copy in TCRdb shows in-frame clones only, minus some. The sample records under 4,500 clones, over 70% being singletons. General observations from the study: Pathologic regression was not significantly tied to TCR clonality.

This clone came up once. Its antigen is undetermined. This receptor was taken from an adult with non-small cell lung cancer. The rearrangement links TRBV27 to TRBJ2-7; 7 positions match TRBD1. The sample in question was peripheral blood, obtained after neoadjuvant nivolumab, alone or with ipilimumab, at or shortly before surgery. The CDR3 protein is CASIDRAGGGEQYF. The CDR3 region has the DNA TGTGCCAGCATTGACAGGGCCGGAGGAGGAGAGCAGTACTTC.